These T cell receptor beta chains were read from a single sample in a study of neoadjuvant nivolumab and ipilimumab in lung cancer. Measured with immunoSEQ multiplex PCR; TCRdb has only the in-frame clones, and not every one. The repertoire holds 15,000 to 20,000 clones, with roughly 77% as singletons. The sample in question was tumor tissue, obtained after neoadjuvant nivolumab, alone or with ipilimumab, at or shortly before surgery. The receptors shown here come from an adult with non-small cell lung cancer. The CDR3 runs from the conserved cysteine through the conserved F or W. D genes are given only for firm matches. Not all rows give a size; the values are once, few, many and, for expanded clones, a class.

>TRBJ1-1|NA|TRBV11-1|NA
TGTGCCAGCAGCAATGGGGAGAAGAACACTGAAGCTTTCTTT
CASSNGEKNTEAFF
>TRBJ1-2|TRBD1|TRBV5-5|NA
TGTGCCAGCAGCTCCGGGACAGGGGGCTATGGCTACACCTTC
CASSSGTGGYGYTF
>TRBJ2-1|NA|TRBV5-1|NA
TGCGCCAGCAGCTTGGGAAGGGAGGAGCAGTTCTTC
CASSLGREEQFF
>TRBJ1-2|TRBD1|TRBV7-9|NA
TGTGCCAGCAGCTTAGCGGGGACAGGCTCTACCCTTTATGGCTACACCTTC
CASSLAGTGSTLYGYTF
>TRBJ1-1|NA|TRBV19|NA
TGTGCCAGTAGTATGGACCTGGAGAACACTGAAGCTTTCTTT
CASSMDLENTEAFF
>TRBJ2-1|NA|TRBV11-2|NA
TGTGCCAGCAGCTTAGGGGCTAGGGAGTTCTTC
CASSLGAREFF
>TRBJ2-5|NA|TRBV4-1|once
TGCGCCAGCAGCCAAGTGGGGGCGGGGGAGACCCAGTACTTC
CASSQVGAGETQYF
>TRBJ1-1|NA|TRBV20-1|once
TGCAGTGCTAGCGGGGATACTGAAGCTTTCTTT
CSASGDTEAFF
>TRBJ2-7|NA|TRBV18|NA
TGTGCCAGCTCTCTCCGCGACATATACGAGCAGTACTTC
CASSLRDIYEQYF
>TRBJ2-1|NA|TRBV19|NA
TGTGCCAGCGCGACGGAAAGCTACAATGAGCAGTTCTTC
CASATESYNEQFF
>TRBJ2-3|NA|TRBV5-1|NA
TGCGCCAGCAGCCCGCTAGCGAGCACAGATACGCAGTATTTT
CASSPLASTDTQYF
>TRBJ1-1|NA|TRBV2|once
TGTGCCAGCAATCTCCCGCAAGGGGTGAACACTGAAGCTTTCTTT
CASNLPQGVNTEAFF
>TRBJ2-7|NA|TRBV7-2|once
TGTGCCAGCAGCCGGAGGGGGGGCGGGAGCAACGAGCAGTACTTC
CASSRRGGGSNEQYF
>TRBJ1-5|NA|TRBV29-1|few
TGCAGCGTTGAAGAGACTGATACGCGACCGGCGGTCCGGTGGTGCAATCAGCCCCAGCATTTT
CSVEETDTRPAVRWCNQPQHF
>TRBJ2-7|TRBD1|TRBV10-3|NA
TGTGCCATCAGTACACCGGGACAGCCGACCTACGAGCAGTACTTC
CAISTPGQPTYEQYF
>TRBJ2-6|NA|TRBV11-3|NA
TGTGCCAGCAGCTTTTCCCCGGCGGCTGGGGCCAACGTCCTGACTTTC
CASSFSPAAGANVLTF
>TRBJ2-7|TRBD2|TRBV7-2|NA
TGTGCCAGCAGCTTAGAGTCTAGCGGCTCCTACGAGCAGTACTTC
CASSLESSGSYEQYF
>TRBJ2-7|NA|TRBV6-5|NA
TGTGCCAGCACTCTTAACCAATTCCGGGACTACGAGCAGTACTTC
CASTLNQFRDYEQYF
>TRBJ2-3|NA|TRBV4-2|NA
TGTGCCAGCAGCCAAACTCCCCCGGCAGATACGCAGTATTTT
CASSQTPPADTQYF
>TRBJ1-2|NA|TRBV6-1|few
TGTGCCAGCAGTGAAGGTACAGGGCTCTATGGCTACACCTTC
CASSEGTGLYGYTF
>TRBJ2-1|TRBD1|TRBV27|NA
TGTGCCAGCAGTTTGACAGGGCTGGGGAATGAGCAGTTCTTC
CASSLTGLGNEQFF
>TRBJ2-5|NA|TRBV5-1|NA
TGCGCCAGCAGCTTGGTAGTAGCACCCTCGGAGACCCAGTACTTC
CASSLVVAPSETQYF
>TRBJ2-7|NA|TRBV30|NA
TGTGCCTGGAGTGTACCGAGCGAGTCGTACGAGCAGTACTTC
CAWSVPSESYEQYF
>TRBJ2-5|TRBD1|TRBV28|NA
TGTGCCAGCAGTGCTAGGGACAGGGATGGAGAGACCCAGTACTTC
CASSARDRDGETQYF
>TRBJ2-7|TRBD2|TRBV4-3|NA
TGCGCCAGCAGCCAAGCGACTAGCGGGAGTACCGAGCAGTACTTC
CASSQATSGSTEQYF
>TRBJ1-3|TRBD1|TRBV19|NA
TGTGCCAGTACCCTGCGGGACAGGGGAGCTGGAAACACCATATATTTT
CASTLRDRGAGNTIYF
>TRBJ2-1|NA|TRBV7-9|NA
TGTGCCAGCAGTACTTGGATGGGCGGGTCGAGCTCCTACAATGAGCAGTTCTTC
CASSTWMGGSSSYNEQFF
>TRBJ2-3|NA|TRBV9|NA
TGTGCCAGCAGCGTAGACACAGATACGCAGTATTTT
CASSVDTDTQYF
>TRBJ1-1|NA|TRBV7-2|few
TGTGCCAGCAGCCCGGGACCTACTGAAGCTTTCTTT
CASSPGPTEAFF
>TRBJ2-7|NA|TRBV5-4|NA
TGTGCCAGCAGCTTGGGACAGGACCGGTTCTACGAGCAGTACTTC
CASSLGQDRFYEQYF
>TRBJ2-7|TRBD2|TRBV4-1|NA
TGCGCCAGCAGCCACCAGACTAGCGGAGGGAGCTCCTACGAGCAGTACTTC
CASSHQTSGGSSYEQYF
>TRBJ1-1|NA|TRBV18|NA
TGTGCCAGCTCACCCTATACAGGGAACACTGAAGCTTTCTTT
CASSPYTGNTEAFF
>TRBJ2-1|NA|TRBV7-8|NA
TGCCTTACCGGGAGCTCCTACAATGAGCAGTTCTTC
CLTGSSYNEQFF
>TRBJ2-5|TRBD2|TRBV15|NA
TGTGCCACCAGCAGAGAAATCGGGAGGGTAGGAGAGGCCCAGTACTTC
CATSREIGRVGEAQYF
>TRBJ2-5|TRBD2|TRBV11-2|NA
TGTGCCAGCAGCTTAGAGCTCGGGACTAGCGGGAGGGGGGAGACCCAGTACTTC
CASSLELGTSGRGETQYF
>TRBJ1-1|NA|TRBV20-1|few
TGCAGTGCCCCGGACTGGTCTGAAGCTTTCTTT
CSAPDWSEAFF
>TRBJ1-1|TRBD1|TRBV16|NA
TGTGCCAGCAGCCGGACCGGGACAGGAACGACTGAAGCTTTCTTT
CASSRTGTGTTEAFF
>TRBJ2-7|TRBD1|TRBV6-1|NA
TGTGCCAGCAGTGCTACAGGGGACGAGCAGTACTTC
CASSATGDEQYF
>TRBJ1-1|TRBD1|TRBV30|NA
TGTGCCTGTGGGACAGGGGCCACTGAAGCTTTCTTT
CACGTGATEAFF
>TRBJ2-2|NA|TRBV20-1|NA
TGCGGGGGAGTGGATGTCGGGGAGCTGTTTTTT
CGGVDVGELFF
>TRBJ1-1|NA|TRBV6-1|NA
TGTGCCAGCTTCCGTATGAGCACTGAAGCTTTCTTT
CASFRMSTEAFF